The T cell receptor beta chain described here comes from a study of blood T cell repertoires in COVID-19. In the study overall: From T cells, B-cell-depleted T cells, or PBMCs came the material, which was cDNA or gDNA.

Trimming took off 8 bases at V and 1 base at J, with 11 bases between the two ends. Per germline, CDR1 KGHSH and CDR2 LQKENI. The CDR3 is 13 residues long. The data were produced by immunoSEQ multiplex PCR, yet TCRdb's version contains in-frame clones alone and is incomplete. Found here are a few hundred thousand clones, around nine tenths of them singletons; the top ten hold over 2.5%. This TCR derives from a man aged 55 to 70 with acute or convalescent COVID-19. This sequence joins TRBV18 and TRBJ1-1; the D gene is possibly TRBD1 (6 bases). Specimen: peripheral blood. CDR3 sequence: CASGGQTNTEAFF. The DNA of the CDR3 is TGTGCCAGCGGAGGACAGACGAACACTGAAGCTTTCTTT.